This T cell receptor (beta chain) was sequenced in a study of blood T cell repertoires in COVID-19. This CDR3 is built from 15 residues. Germline CDR1 reads LNHNV; CDR2 reads YYDKDF (reference sequence). The V and J ends lost 5 bases and 5 bases respectively, with 19 bases between them. The sample holds one count of this clone. The protocol was immunoSEQ multiplex PCR, while the TCRdb copy is restricted to in-frame clones and leaves out a portion. The data show some 300,000 clones, with about 87% seen just once and roughly 6.1% held by the top ten. The sequencing input was peripheral blood. The TCR was taken from a woman aged 50 to 60 with COVID-19, enrolled during active disease. The rearrangement joins TRBV15 to TRBJ2-7; the D gene is possibly TRBD2 (5 bases). The DNA for the CDR3 is TGTGCCACCAGCCTACCCTGGGCTAGCCCCGACGAGCAGTACTTC. Encoded protein: CATSLPWASPDEQYF.